The 12 T cell receptor beta chains below come from one sample, sequenced in a study of neoadjuvant anti-PD-1 for oral cavity cancer. Repertoires were generated with immunoSEQ multiplex PCR, while TCRdb's copy carries only in-frame clones and drops some. Altogether around 70,000 clones are present, about 88% being singletons, with the ten largest covering roughly 3.5%. Specified time point: after neoadjuvant nivolumab, at surgical resection. The specimen was PBMCs, collected after nivolumab (anti-PD-1) treatment. The receptor set was obtained from a person aged 35 to 85 with oral cavity squamous cell carcinoma.

This sequence joins TRBV6-1 and TRBJ2-7; D gene ambiguous. The CDR3 extends over 11 amino acids. In germline, CDR1 is MNHNS, CDR2 SASEGT. V shed 10 bases and J shed 6 bases, with 13 bases lying between them. The CDR3 DNA is TGTGCCACCCGAAAAGGCGTCGAGCAGTACTTC. It specifies CATRKGVEQYF.

The V call is TRBV30, the J call TRBJ2-3, with 9 nucleotides matching TRBD1. V lost 3 bases and J lost 1; bases outside the gene matches: 5. This CDR3 spans 15 amino acids. From germline, CDR1 is GTSNPN and CDR2 SVGIG (reference sequence). The CDR3 coding sequence is TGTGCCTGGAGACACAGGGGGCCGGGCACAGATACGCAGTATTTT. Its protein is CAWRHRGPGTDTQYF.

The chain recombines TRBV6-6 with TRBJ2-7, with D uncertain. The CDR3 spans 15 residues. The germline gives CDR1 MNHNY, CDR2 SVGAGI (reference sequence). The V end lost 8 bases, the J end lost 6 bases, and 23 bases lay between the germline ends. Here the CDR3 reads CASGRGSAGSAEQYF. The CDR3 DNA sequence: TGTGCCAGCGGCAGAGGCTCAGCTGGATCCGCCGAGCAGTACTTC.

The chain joins TRBV11-2 to TRBJ1-1; D is perhaps TRBD1 (6 bases). This CDR3 region has 14 residues. Trimming took off 2 bases at V and 4 bases at J, with 11 bases between the two ends. CDR1 and CDR2 (germline): SGHAT, FQNNGV. The DNA for the CDR3 is TGTGCCAGCAGCTTATCCGGGGGCGGCACTGAAGCTTTCTTT. Protein product: CASSLSGGGTEAFF.

V is TRBV6-6 and J is TRBJ1-1; 8 positions agree with TRBD1. The germline V gene has CDR1 MNHNY and CDR2 SVGAGI (reference sequence). V lost 6 bases to trimming and J lost 1 base; unmatched junction nucleotides: 10. This CDR3 region has 16 residues. The CDR3 region is CASRNTDRDPNTEAFF. For the CDR3, the DNA is TGTGCCAGCAGGAACACGGACAGGGACCCGAACACTGAAGCTTTCTTT.

This clone has just one count. V and J are TRBV6-1 and TRBJ1-1; TRBD1 agrees at 9 bases. This CDR3 has 16 residues. Losses at the gene ends were 4 bases for V and 5 bases for J; bases not matched to a gene: 11. Germline CDR1 reads MNHNS; CDR2 reads SASEGT. The CDR3 spells CASSGINRGRGTEAFF. The CDR3 DNA sequence: TGTGCCAGCAGTGGTATAAACAGGGGGCGGGGGACTGAAGCTTTCTTT.

The rearrangement links TRBV6-1 to TRBJ2-7, with D possibly matching TRBD1 (6 bases). Germline V CDR1 and CDR2: MNHNS, SASEGT. The CDR3 is 15 residues long. The V end lost 4 bases, the J end lost 3 bases, and 16 bases lay between the germline ends. The DNA of the CDR3 is TGTGCCAGCAGTGGAGGACAGTCGAAGGACTACGAGCAGTACTTC. Translation: CASSGGQSKDYEQYF.

The CDR3 region is CASSEVPSLAGVGDTQYF. In DNA form, the CDR3 reads TGTGCCAGCAGTGAAGTCCCCTCTCTAGCGGGAGTGGGAGATACGCAGTATTTT. The chain couples TRBV2 to TRBJ2-3; 10 bases are a match to TRBD2. V dropped 1 base and J dropped 5; count of bases not matched to a gene: 12. Per the germline V gene, CDR1 is SNHLY and CDR2 is FYNNEI. This CDR3 has 18 residues.

This clone was seen more than once but under ten times. The chain couples TRBV7-2 to TRBJ1-2; 9 nucleotides match TRBD1. The CDR3 is 16 residues long. V lost 1 base to trimming and J lost 8 bases; unmatched junction nucleotides: 11. The germline V gene encodes CDR1 SGHTA and CDR2 FQGNSA. CDR3 sequence (DNA): TGTGCCAGCAGCTTAGGGGGGTCCGGGACAGGGCACGGCTACACCTTC. This codes for CASSLGGSGTGHGYTF.

The chain employs TRBV20-1 and TRBJ1-4; D unresolved. Germline CDR1 DFQATT, CDR2 SNEGSKA (reference sequence). Trimming cost V 2 bases and J 5 bases, with 3 bases left between them. CDR3 size: 11 residues. The CDR3 is CSARPNEKLFF. The CDR3 DNA is TGCAGTGCTAGACCGAATGAAAAACTGTTTTTT.

The chain recombines TRBV5-1 with TRBJ1-1; tentatively, D is TRBD1 (5 bases). The length of the CDR3 is 14 residues. Germline-derived CDR1 and CDR2 are SGHRS and YFSETQ. V lost 4 bases to trimming and J lost 3 bases, with 13 bases between them. CDR3 DNA: TGCGCCAGCAGCCCGGGGGTTCTGGACACTGAAGCTTTCTTT. It is translated as CASSPGVLDTEAFF.

J is TRBJ2-3 and V is TRBV14; the match to TRBD2 covers 7 bases. Germline trimming cut 1 base from V and 3 bases from J; bases unmatched to any gene: 7. The CDR3 has 16 amino acids. The germline V gene encodes CDR1 SGHDN and CDR2 FVKESK. CDR3 in amino acids: CASSQVTGGVTDTQYF. CDR3 DNA sequence: TGTGCCAGCAGCCAAGTTACGGGAGGAGTGACAGATACGCAGTATTTT.